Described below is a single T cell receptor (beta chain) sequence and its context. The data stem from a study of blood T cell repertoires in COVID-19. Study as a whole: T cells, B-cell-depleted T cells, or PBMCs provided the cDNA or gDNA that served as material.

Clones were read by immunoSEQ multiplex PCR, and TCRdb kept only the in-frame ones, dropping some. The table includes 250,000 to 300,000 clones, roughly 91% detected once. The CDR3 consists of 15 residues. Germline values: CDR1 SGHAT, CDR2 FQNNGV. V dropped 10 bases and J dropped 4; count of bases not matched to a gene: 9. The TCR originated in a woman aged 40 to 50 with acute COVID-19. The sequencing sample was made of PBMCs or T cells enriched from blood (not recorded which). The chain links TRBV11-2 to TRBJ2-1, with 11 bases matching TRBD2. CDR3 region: CATSVTSGVYNEQFF. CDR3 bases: TGTGCCACCTCGGTGACTAGCGGGGTTTACAATGAGCAGTTCTTC.